Listed below are T cell receptor beta chains from one sample, sequenced in a study of monozygotic twins with inflammatory bowel disease. TCRdb reanalyzed the 5' RACE reads and collapses them to one entry per CDR3 protein, without DNA. The table gives about 330,000 distinct CDR3 sequences; the top ten clones make up 2% to 2.5% of it. Sequencing was done on a sample of blood. The receptors derive from a human donor with ulcerative colitis or Crohn's disease, or a healthy co-twin of an affected twin (not recorded which). CDR3s include the opening cysteine and the closing phenylalanine or tryptophan. Each record gives: J gene, V gene, CDR3 protein.

>TRBJ2-1|TRBV2
CASPSGLLYNEQFF
>TRBJ2-2|TRBV4-3
CASSQQTSSGELFF
>TRBJ2-3|TRBV20-1
CSARARSGGALDTQYF
>TRBJ1-3|TRBV11-2
CASSLTASAGYSSGNTIYF
>TRBJ2-7|TRBV5-1
CASSLWDVYEQYF
>TRBJ2-7|TRBV4-1
CASSNGLAGYEQYF
>TRBJ1-3|TRBV2
CASKKTGSGNTIYF
>TRBJ2-1|TRBV7-6
CASSRGLGGYVSYNEQFF
>TRBJ1-1|TRBV20-1
CSARAAGGGAEAFF
>TRBJ2-7|TRBV9
CASPYPRDGRYEQYF
>TRBJ1-1|TRBV20-1
CSALKEGWAFF
>TRBJ2-1|TRBV20-1
CSATKVDEQFF
>TRBJ2-7|TRBV7-2
CASSLAYGGIYEQYF
>TRBJ1-1|TRBV28
CASSQNRAEAFF
>TRBJ1-1|TRBV6-1
CASSVGGKTEAFF
>TRBJ2-1|TRBV10-3
CAISESSSRGSYNEQFF
>TRBJ1-1|TRBV5-1
CASSLIPASTGAFF
>TRBJ1-6|TRBV5-1
CATSLGGSAGNSPLHF
>TRBJ2-3|TRBV3-1
CASSQGARRWTDTQYF
>TRBJ2-7|TRBV18
CASSRGLAEYEQYF
>TRBJ1-1|TRBV5-6
CASSLGGDQAFF
>TRBJ2-3|TRBV20-1
CSVGPTRVGDTQNF
>TRBJ2-7|TRBV6-1
CASSKAGKTQYEQYF
>TRBJ2-2|TRBV10-3
CAISESSQKTGELFF
>TRBJ1-5|TRBV27
CASSLSIPPQPQHF
>TRBJ2-3|TRBV29-1
CSVVNPGTDTQYF
>TRBJ2-7|TRBV20-1
CSALGRSEGSYEQYF
>TRBJ2-1|TRBV4-2
CASSERALAGYEQFF
>TRBJ1-1|TRBV20-1
CSIQGNTEAFF